Shown below are 27 T cell receptor beta chains from a single sample sequenced in a study of T cell changes during pregnancy in multiple sclerosis. Measured with immunoSEQ multiplex PCR; TCRdb has only the in-frame clones, and not every one. Among just over 35,000 clones, over 85% were seen once, and the ten largest hold about 0.72%. Sequencing was performed on CD4+ T cells from peripheral blood mononuclear cells, taken after pregnancy. These receptors all stem from a female donor in good health, enrolled as a control in a pregnancy study.

This chain joins TRBV7-2 and TRBJ2-3, with TRBD2 identical over 9 bases. CDR1 and CDR2 (germline): SGHTA, FQGNSA. The CDR3 runs 16 residues. J lost 8 bases, V lost 3 bases, and 12 bases had no gene match. CDR3 nucleotide sequence: TGTGCCAGCAGCTTCCAGGGGCGGGGGGGCCTCGGTACGCAGTATTTT. It translates to CASSFQGRGGLGTQYF.

This rearrangement joins TRBV6-4 to TRBJ1-2; D is undetermined. Per the germline V gene, CDR1 is MRHNA and CDR2 is SNTAGT. The CDR3 covers 13 residues. V was trimmed by 6 bases and J by 6 bases, leaving 14 bases between them. CDR3 in amino acids: CASSERRSDGYTF. The CDR3 bases are TGTGCCAGCAGCGAACGGAGGTCAGATGGCTACACCTTC.

V usage is TRBV7-2 and J usage is TRBJ1-1; 9 nucleotides agree with TRBD1. The junction had 4 bases not matched to a gene; V was cut back by 5 bases and J by 6 bases. This CDR3 is built from 13 residues. Germline V gene data show CDR1 as SGHTA and CDR2 as FQGNSA. The CDR3 DNA reads as TGTGCCAGCAGCCCGCGGACAGGGGCTGAAGCTTTCTTT. Translating gives CASSPRTGAEAFF.

This sequence joins TRBV30 and TRBJ1-1; maybe TRBD1 (5 bases). Germline lookup yields CDR1 GTSNPN and CDR2 SVGIG (reference sequence). Trimming took off 0 bases at V and 0 bases at J, with 11 bases between the two ends. The CDR3 runs 15 residues. The CDR3 bases are TGTGCCTGGAGTGTACGGAGGGGTATGAACACTGAAGCTTTCTTT. This gives the protein CAWSVRRGMNTEAFF.

V gene TRBV27 combines with J gene TRBJ2-5; weak D call: TRBD1 (7 bases). Germline lookup yields CDR1 MNHEY and CDR2 SMNVEV (reference sequence). V was cut by 2 bases and J by 1 base, with 14 bases left in between. CDR3 size: 16 residues. The CDR3 region is CASSLGGGRVQETQYF. The CDR3 DNA reads TGTGCCAGCAGTTTAGGAGGGGGCCGGGTCCAAGAGACCCAGTACTTC.

The chain is built from TRBV5-6 and TRBJ2-3, with D perhaps TRBD1 (6 bases). V lost 3 bases and J lost 0, with 11 bases in between. CDR3 length: 15 residues. Germline assignment: CDR1 SGHDT and CDR2 YYEEEE. CDR3 nucleotides: TGTGCCAGCAGCTCGGACAGTTTTAGCACAGATACGCAGTATTTT. It is translated as CASSSDSFSTDTQYF. The full variable domain, with the rest looked up from reference TRBV5-6 and TRBJ2-3, is DAGVTQSPTHLIKTRGQQVTLRCSPKSGHDTVSWYQQALGQGPQFIFQYYEEEERQRGNFPDRFSGHQFPNYSSELNVNALLLGDSALYLCASSSDSFSTDTQYFGPGTRLTVL.

The chain is built from TRBV7-3 and TRBJ2-1; 8 positions agree with TRBD2. J gave up 4 bases and V 1 base, and 3 bases lay outside the gene matches. There are 15 residues in the CDR3. Germline CDR1 reads SGHTA; CDR2 reads FQGTGA. In nucleotides, the CDR3 is TGTGCCAGCAGCTTAAGCGGGGGGTCGTACAATGAGCAGTTCTTC. Amino acids: CASSLSGGSYNEQFF.

The chain uses TRBV5-1 and TRBJ1-4; D unresolved. This CDR3 spans 17 amino acids. Per the germline V gene, CDR1 is SGHRS and CDR2 is YFSETQ. Trimming took 0 bases from V and 5 from J, leaving 17 bases between them. CDR3 protein: CASSLGHGVRENEKLFF. The CDR3 DNA is TGCGCCAGCAGCTTGGGGCATGGTGTGCGGGAAAATGAAAAACTGTTTTTT.

As for this clone: Other DNA sequences in the same sample also yield this CDR3. The chain uses TRBV11-3 and TRBJ2-7; 8 nucleotides agree with TRBD1. This CDR3 has 14 amino acids. CDR1 and CDR2 (germline): SGHNT, YENEEA. J lost 1 base, V lost 5 bases, and 4 bases had no gene match. The CDR3 DNA reads TGTGCCAGCAGCCCCGGACAGGGATCCTACGAGCAGTACTTC. Protein sequence: CASSPGQGSYEQYF.

The chain employs TRBV5-5 and TRBJ2-7; tentatively, D is TRBD1 (5 bases). Germline V gene lookup returns CDR1 SGHKS and CDR2 YYEKEE (reference sequence). Trimming took off 5 bases at V and 2 bases at J, with 14 bases between the two ends. This CDR3 spans 14 amino acids. The CDR3 region is CASRRTRDPYEQYF. The DNA for the CDR3 is TGTGCCAGCAGGCGGACCAGGGATCCCTACGAGCAGTACTTC.

This rearrangement joins TRBV5-1 to TRBJ1-3, with 8 nucleotides matching TRBD1. Germline lookup yields CDR1 SGHRS and CDR2 YFSETQ. Trimming took 0 bases from V and 7 from J; bases not matched to a gene: 0. The CDR3 is 13 residues long. The CDR3 bases are TGCGCCAGCAGCTTGGGACAGGGGAACACCATATATTTT. This gives the protein CASSLGQGNTIYF.

The sample holds a few counts of this clone. The J gene is TRBJ2-7, the V gene TRBV28; 7 nucleotides agree with TRBD2. There are 15 residues in the CDR3. Germline trimming cut 3 bases from V and 0 bases from J; bases unmatched to any gene: 5. Germline CDR1 and CDR2: MDHEN and SYDVKM. The CDR3 sequence: CASSLGLPNSYEQYF. The CDR3 nucleotides are TGTGCCAGCAGTTTGGGACTACCAAACTCCTACGAGCAGTACTTC.

The chain employs TRBV21-1 and TRBJ1-5. TRBV21-1 is described as a pseudogene. This CDR3 comprises 17 residues. CDR3 DNA sequence: TGTGCCAGCAGCAAAACGAGGGTCACCCGCCCAAATCAGCCCCAGCATTTT. Amino acid sequence: CASSKTRVTRPNQPQHF.

The rearrangement uses TRBV2 and TRBJ2-7; 10 bases are a match to TRBD2. The germline V gene encodes CDR1 SNHLY and CDR2 FYNNEI. Trimming removed 11 bases from V and 3 bases from J; junction bases left unmatched: 10. The CDR3 contains 14 residues. The CDR3 region is CASMASGSHYEQYF. The DNA of the CDR3 is TGTGCCTCAATGGCTAGCGGGAGTCACTACGAGCAGTACTTC. Supplemented by reference TRBV2 and TRBJ2-7, the full variable domain reads EPEVTQTPSHQVTQMGQEVILRCVPISNHLYFYWYRQILGQKVEFLVSFYNNEISEKSEIFDDQFSVERPDGSNFTLKIRSTKLEDSAMYFCASMASGSHYEQYFGPGTRLTVT.

The chain couples TRBV6-5 to TRBJ1-6; 7 bases match TRBD1. The CDR3 runs 16 residues. CDR1 is MNHEY and CDR2 is SVGAGI in the germline V gene. V was clipped by 4 bases and J by 7 bases; unmatched bases: 10. CDR3 in DNA: TGTGCCAGCAGTTTGAGCCCGACAGGGCTCAATTCACCCCTCCACTTT. Its protein is CASSLSPTGLNSPLHF.

The chain carries TRBV7-9 and TRBJ1-6, with 10 bases identical to TRBD1. Germline CDR1 reads SEHNR; CDR2 reads FQNEAQ (reference sequence). The CDR3 runs 15 residues. V shed 5 bases and J 7 bases; nucleotides not matched to a gene: 5. CDR3: CASSPPGQGNSPLHF. The CDR3 nucleotides read TGTGCCAGCAGCCCCCCGGGACAGGGGAATTCACCCCTCCACTTT.

The chain links TRBV6-6 to TRBJ2-7; D might be TRBD1 (5 bases). CDR1 and CDR2 (germline): MNHNY, SVGAGI (reference sequence). The CDR3 loop spans 11 amino acids. Trimming took off 8 bases at V and 2 bases at J, with 7 bases between the two ends. The CDR3 loop is CASGRAYEQYF. The CDR3, as DNA: TGTGCCAGCGGCAGGGCCTACGAGCAGTACTTC.

This clone showed up just once. The CDR3 DNA reads as TGTGCCAGTAGTATAGAGGCAAGCACAGATACGCAGTATTTT. The encoded protein is CASSIEASTDTQYF. This chain uses TRBV19 with TRBJ2-3, with D unresolved. Germline V gene data show CDR1 as LNHDA and CDR2 as SQIVND (reference sequence). The CDR3 extends over 14 amino acids. Between the trimmed V and J ends, which lost 0 bases and 0 bases, there was a span of 4 bases.

This clone appeared once. The chain couples TRBV7-9 to TRBJ1-1; D is uncertain. Trimming shortened V by 2 bases and J by 2 bases, and 9 bases separated the two germline ends. From germline, CDR1 is SEHNR and CDR2 FQNEAQ (reference sequence). The CDR3 is 14 amino acids. CDR3 in DNA: TGTGCCAGCAGCTTACTTGCGGGTAACACTGAAGCTTTCTTT. This gives the protein CASSLLAGNTEAFF.

By share of the sample, this clone is medium-sized. Here the CDR3 DNA reads TGTGCCAGCAGTTGGACAGGGGGAGTCAATCAGCCCCAGCATTTT. Translated: CASSWTGGVNQPQHF. The chain is built from TRBV6-1 and TRBJ1-5; TRBD1 matches at 10 bases. Trimming took 5 bases from V and 3 from J; bases not matched to a gene: 4. Germline V lookup: CDR1 MNHNS, CDR2 SASEGT. The CDR3 loop spans 15 amino acids.

J is TRBJ2-1 and V is TRBV11-3, with D possibly matching TRBD1 (6 bases). The CDR3 extends over 13 amino acids. Per the germline V gene, CDR1 is SGHNT and CDR2 is YENEEA. The V gene lost 4 bases and the J gene lost 9 bases, with 13 bases spanning the gap. CDR3 coding DNA: TGTGCCAGCAGCTCCCAGGGGCAGAGTGAGCAGTTCTTC. It encodes CASSSQGQSEQFF.

V usage is TRBV15 and J usage is TRBJ1-2, with 9 positions matching TRBD1. CDR3 length: 16 residues. Germline assignment: CDR1 LNHNV and CDR2 YYDKDF (reference sequence). V was clipped by 4 bases and J by 6 bases; unmatched bases: 12. The CDR3 is CATSKRWGQGNNGYTF. In nucleotides, the CDR3 is TGTGCCACCAGCAAACGTTGGGGACAGGGAAACAATGGCTACACCTTC.

V is TRBV9 and J is TRBJ2-2; 7 bases agree with TRBD2. The germline gives CDR1 SGDLS, CDR2 YYNGEE. This CDR3 is built from 17 residues. The ends lost 1 base at V and 2 bases at J; junction bases unmatched: 8. CDR3 loop: CASSVNPTSDNTGELFF. The DNA for the CDR3 is TGTGCCAGCAGCGTAAATCCCACTAGCGACAACACCGGGGAGCTGTTTTTT.

The chain links TRBV7-2 to TRBJ2-1; possibly TRBD2 for D (6 bases). There are 15 residues in the CDR3. CDR1 is SGHTA and CDR2 is FQGNSA in the germline V gene. Trimming shortened V by 1 base and J by 7 bases, and 14 bases separated the two germline ends. The CDR3 region is CASSLEGLRGNEQFF. The CDR3 bases are TGTGCCAGCAGCTTAGAAGGACTACGAGGAAATGAGCAGTTCTTC.

This chain joins TRBV15 and TRBJ1-1; TRBD1 is a possible D gene (5 bases). This CDR3 is 14 amino acids long. CDR1 is LNHNV and CDR2 is YYDKDF in the germline V gene (reference sequence). The ends were cut back, 0 bases at V and 3 bases at J, with 8 bases in the middle. Here the CDR3 DNA reads TGTGCCACCAGCAGAGATACGGGGGACACTGAAGCTTTCTTT. Protein sequence: CATSRDTGDTEAFF.

The chain joins TRBV9 to TRBJ2-5; 7 bases line up with TRBD2. The CDR3 is 17 amino acids. Germline V lookup: CDR1 SGDLS, CDR2 YYNGEE. The V gene end was trimmed by 0 bases and the J gene end by 5 bases; junction bases not matched to a gene: 13. The CDR3 region is CASSVDPPSGARETQYF. CDR3 bases: TGTGCCAGCAGCGTAGACCCCCCCAGCGGGGCTCGGGAGACCCAGTACTTC.

The CDR3 DNA reads as TGTGCCAGCACCACTCCGGGACAGGGTGGAAACTATGGCTACACCTTC. Translating gives CASTTPGQGGNYGYTF. V is TRBV5-6 and J is TRBJ1-2; TRBD1 matches 9 bases. Unmatched junction bases numbered 11, after V lost 6 bases and J lost 2 bases. Germline-derived CDR1 and CDR2 are SGHDT and YYEEEE. CDR3 size: 16 residues.